The 22 T cell receptor beta chains below come from one sample, sequenced in a study of Ad26.COV2.S vaccination and SARS-CoV-2 variants. Sequencing was performed with immunoSEQ multiplex PCR; in TCRdb, only in-frame clones are kept and a portion is missing. In the table there are about 370,000 clones, around nine tenths of which are singletons. This sample's treatment: approximately 18 received Ad26.COV2.S at low or high dose, single or two shots; several received placebo; per-sample allocation not given. Samples analyzed were those drawn on day 63 after the first vaccine or placebo injection. Sequenced material: peripheral blood, taken in a trial of Ad26.COV2.S vaccine versus placebo. These receptors were taken from a person aged 18-60 years who received the Ad26.COV2.S COVID-19 vaccine or a placebo.

This chain joins TRBV30 and TRBJ1-2, with unresolved D. V was trimmed by 0 bases and J by 4 bases, leaving 15 bases between them. The germline gives CDR1 GTSNPN, CDR2 SVGIG (reference sequence). The CDR3 consists of 15 residues. CDR3 residues: CAWSVRPDQAYGYTF. The CDR3 bases are TGTGCCTGGAGTGTACGACCCGACCAAGCCTATGGCTACACCTTC.

In nucleotides, the CDR3 is TGTGCCAGCAGTTCCGGGGGATCTGGGGCCAACGTCCTGACTTTC. Its translation: CASSSGGSGANVLTF. The V gene is TRBV6-5, the J gene TRBJ2-6; a weak D match, TRBD2 (6 bases). The CDR3 is 15 amino acids. Germline lookup yields CDR1 MNHEY and CDR2 SVGAGI. V was clipped by 4 bases and J by 1 base, with 8 bases between them.

V and J are TRBV7-2 and TRBJ1-1, with a tentative D call TRBD1 (6 bases). Trimming removed 1 base at V and 4 bases at J, with 10 bases between. Germline V CDR1 and CDR2: SGHTA, FQGNSA. This CDR3 has 14 residues. The CDR3 region has the DNA TGTGCCAGCAGCTTAGAGGGAGGGGGCACTGAAGCTTTCTTT. Its translation is CASSLEGGGTEAFF.

V and J are TRBV23-1 and TRBJ2-7; D perhaps matches TRBD1 (6 bases). TRBV23-1 is an open reading frame whose function is uncertain. V was shortened by 3 bases and J by 0 bases, with 18 bases between the two germline ends. This CDR3 is built from 17 residues. In DNA, the CDR3 is TGCGCCAGCAGTCAGGGATCACTGACAGGCAGCTCCTACGAGCAGTACTTC. This encodes CASSQGSLTGSSYEQYF.

The rearrangement joins TRBV30 to TRBJ2-7; 11 nucleotides align to TRBD2. V gave up 1 base and J gave up 3 bases; unmatched junction bases: 2. The CDR3 runs 14 residues. The germline CDR1 and CDR2 sequences are GTSNPN and SVGIG (reference sequence). The CDR3 sequence: CAWSDGTSGYEQYF. The CDR3 nucleotides read TGTGCCTGGAGTGACGGGACTAGCGGCTACGAGCAGTACTTC.

The chain employs TRBV3-1 (or the pseudogene TRBV3-2) and TRBJ2-1, with D unclear. The CDR3 runs to 14 residues. V was pared by 4 bases and J by 4 bases, with 11 bases between. In germline, CDR1 is LGHDT, CDR2 YNNKEL (reference sequence). CDR3 nucleotides: TGTGCCAGCAGCCCCCCCGTCCCGTACAATGAGCAGTTCTTC. This encodes CASSPPVPYNEQFF.

This chain uses TRBV7-2 with TRBJ2-7; TRBD2 aligns across 9 bases. V trimming: 2 bases; J trimming: 2 bases; junction bases outside the gene matches: 10. The germline V gene encodes CDR1 SGHTA and CDR2 FQGNSA. The CDR3 consists of 17 residues. CDR3 sequence: CASSLRGASGRTYEQYF. For the CDR3, the DNA is TGTGCCAGCAGCTTAAGGGGAGCCAGCGGGAGGACCTACGAGCAGTACTTC.

This clone has more than one count but fewer than ten. The rearrangement joins TRBV6-5 to TRBJ2-7; no clear D. Germline assignment: CDR1 MNHEY and CDR2 SVGAGI. Between the trimmed V and J ends, which lost 3 bases and 3 bases, there was a span of 12 bases. CDR3 length: 14 residues. This chain's CDR3 is CASSYSGLDYEQYF. DNA of the CDR3: TGTGCCAGCAGTTATAGTGGGCTCGACTACGAGCAGTACTTC.

The rearrangement uses TRBV7-2 and TRBJ2-7; D remains unclear. Germline CDR1 and CDR2: SGHTA and FQGNSA. The V end was cut by 2 bases, the J end by 2 bases, with 10 bases between. The CDR3 contains 14 residues. As DNA, the CDR3 is TGTGCCAGCAGCTTAAAGGGTCCAACCTACGAGCAGTACTTC. It yields the protein CASSLKGPTYEQYF.

This chain connects TRBV19 to TRBJ1-2; D uncertain. CDR1 is LNHDA, CDR2 SQIVND, per germline (reference sequence). This CDR3 region has 13 residues. V was cut by 9 bases and J by 11 bases, with 22 bases left in between. The CDR3 reads CASSLGRSVKYTF. The CDR3 nucleotides read TGTGCCAGCAGTCTAGGGCGGAGTGTTAAGTACACCTTC.

J is TRBJ2-7 and V is TRBV7-9; 10 nucleotides align to TRBD2. The CDR3 consists of 16 residues. The germline gives CDR1 SEHNR, CDR2 FQNEAQ (reference sequence). V dropped 4 bases and J dropped 2; count of bases not matched to a gene: 8. CDR3 nucleotides: TGTGCCAGCAGCTCGGCCCAACTAGCGGGGCCCTACGAGCAGTACTTC. Its translation is CASSSAQLAGPYEQYF.

The chain is built from TRBV5-8 and TRBJ2-5, with 13 bases that match TRBD2. Trimming took 2 bases from V and 5 from J; bases not matched to a gene: 6. The CDR3 sequence is 16 residues long. Per the germline V gene, CDR1 is SGHTS and CDR2 is YDEGEE. The CDR3 DNA reads TGTGCCAGCAGCTTTCAAGGACTAGCGGGAGTGGAGACCCAGTACTTC. Protein: CASSFQGLAGVETQYF.

The V and J genes are TRBV18 and TRBJ1-2, with D tentatively TRBD1 (5 bases). The CDR3 has 14 residues. V shed 0 bases and J shed 2 bases, with 7 bases lying between them. Germline loops: CDR1 KGHSH, CDR2 LQKENI. The CDR3 DNA follows: TGTGCCAGCTCACCACCGACAGAAAACTATGGCTACACCTTC. Its translation is CASSPPTENYGYTF.

This clone was seen just once. The J gene is TRBJ1-1, the V gene TRBV10-3, with D tentatively TRBD1 (6 bases). In germline, CDR1 is ENHRY, CDR2 SYGVKD. This CDR3 is 11 amino acids long. Between the trimmed V and J ends, which lost 10 bases and 3 bases, there was a span of 9 bases. Here the CDR3 reads CATAGDTEAFF. In DNA form, the CDR3 reads TGTGCCACCGCAGGGGACACTGAAGCTTTCTTT.

V is TRBV14 and J is TRBJ2-5, with D perhaps TRBD2 (5 bases). Trimming removed 3 bases from V and 7 bases from J, with 6 bases in between. The CDR3 runs 11 residues. Germline-derived CDR1 and CDR2 are SGHDN and FVKESK. CDR3 residues: CASSHGVTQYF. The DNA of the CDR3 is TGTGCCAGCAGCCACGGGGTGACCCAGTACTTC.

This clone was seen only a few times. The rearrangement links TRBV5-1 to TRBJ1-3; 9 bases agree with TRBD1. This CDR3 is 15 amino acids long. V was clipped by 5 bases and J by 3 bases; unmatched bases: 6. Per germline, CDR1 SGHRS and CDR2 YFSETQ. The CDR3 region is CASSLGQGFGNTIYF. The CDR3 nucleotides are TGCGCCAGCAGTCTGGGACAGGGATTTGGAAACACCATATATTTT.

Notes on this clone: Other DNA variants within this sample encode the same CDR3. This sequence joins TRBV29-1 and TRBJ1-1; D gene unclear. Deletions cut 1 base from V and 1 base from J, with 7 bases between. This CDR3 has 13 amino acids. The germline CDR1 and CDR2 sequences are SQVTM and ANQGSEA. DNA for the CDR3: TGCAGCGTTGAAGGGGTTTCGAACACTGAAGCTTTCTTT. It encodes CSVEGVSNTEAFF.

The table lists this clone with a count of one. V and J are TRBV6-6 and TRBJ2-7, with D possibly called TRBD1 or TRBD2 (5 bases each). CDR1 MNHNY and CDR2 SVGAGI come from the germline V gene (reference sequence). This CDR3 contains 16 residues. Between the trimmed V and J ends, which lost 0 bases and 3 bases, there was a span of 15 bases. The CDR3 region is CASSYSRDLTRYEQYF. The CDR3 bases are TGTGCCAGCAGTTACTCCCGGGACCTGACCCGCTACGAGCAGTACTTC.

V is TRBV6-5 and J is TRBJ1-5; D remains ambiguous. The CDR3 contains 15 residues. V lost 7 bases and J lost 2, with 15 bases in between. Germline CDR1 is MNHEY and CDR2 is SVGAGI. As DNA, the CDR3 is TGTGCCAGCACGACGAAGGGCGATGGCAATCAGCCCCAGCATTTT. It translates to CASTTKGDGNQPQHF.

The V call is TRBV29-1, the J call TRBJ2-7; possible D gene TRBD1, 5 bases. Germline loops: CDR1 SQVTM, CDR2 ANQGSEA. Trimming shortened V by 2 bases and J by 3 bases, and 8 bases separated the two germline ends. The CDR3 has 12 amino acids. The CDR3 coding sequence is TGCAGCGTTGAACAGGGTAACTACGAGCAGTACTTC. Residues: CSVEQGNYEQYF.

DNA for the CDR3: TGTGCCACCAGCACACGACAGGGAGTCACTGAAGCTTTCTTT. Its protein is CATSTRQGVTEAFF. This chain uses TRBV15 with TRBJ1-1, with TRBD1 matching over 7 bases. This CDR3 comprises 14 residues. Per the germline V gene, CDR1 is LNHNV and CDR2 is YYDKDF (reference sequence). After removal of 4 bases from V and 4 bases from J, the junction contained 6 bases not matched to a gene.

The gene calls are TRBV18 and TRBJ2-2; D might be TRBD1 (6 bases). V lost 0 bases, J lost 1 base, and 12 bases lay in between. The CDR3 spans 17 residues. CDR1 and CDR2 (germline): KGHSH, LQKENI. The CDR3 nucleotides are TGTGCCAGCTCACCACCGGGGCAGGGGCTGAACACCGGGGAGCTGTTTTTT. It is translated as CASSPPGQGLNTGELFF.